This T cell receptor beta chain was observed in a study of long-term antiretroviral therapy in people with HIV. CDR3 length: 12 residues. V gave up 4 bases and J gave up 5 bases, with 10 bases separating them. Germline V gene sequence: CDR1 SGHRS, CDR2 YFSETQ. Survey-level immunoSEQ v3.0 assays were run. Here immunoSEQ multiplex PCR was the method, and the copy in TCRdb shows in-frame clones only, minus some. The sample lists roughly 28,000 clones; 90% to 95% were seen once. This rearrangement joins TRBV5-1 to TRBJ2-7, with D perhaps TRBD1 (6 bases). This sequence was found in a young man with HIV. Sequenced here: unsorted PBMCs, sampled 6 to 6.5 years after starting antiretroviral therapy. The CDR3 DNA follows: TGCGCCAGCAGCAACGACAGGAACGAGCAGTACTTC. Translating it yields CASSNDRNEQYF.